Listed below are T cell receptor beta chains from one sample, sequenced in a study of technical replicates of blood from a handful of donors. This table comes from immunoSEQ multiplex PCR, and its TCRdb copy is limited to in-frame clones, with some not included. The table records 65,000 to 80,000 clones, 95% to 98% of them present only once. The sequencing input was T cells isolated from PBMCs. These receptors originate from a human donor in good health. CDR3s include the opening cysteine and the closing phenylalanine or tryptophan. Each record gives: CDR3 protein, CDR3 DNA, D gene, V gene, clone size, CDR3 length, J gene. The D gene is left open where the match is weak. Size is stated for part of the rows, as once, few or many counts, or as a class when the clone is expanded.

CDR3: CASSPTGISYNEQFF
DNA: TGTGCCAGCAGCCCGACAGGGATCTCCTACAATGAGCAGTTCTTC
D: TRBD1
V: TRBV7-6
size: NA
length: 15
J: TRBJ2-1

CDR3: CASSQGQRTQPQHF
DNA: TGTGCCAGCAGCCAGGGGCAGAGAACGCAGCCCCAGCATTTT
D: NA
V: TRBV28
size: NA
length: 14
J: TRBJ1-5

CDR3: CASSRPDQPQHF
DNA: TGTGCCAGCAGCCGTCCTGATCAGCCCCAGCATTTT
D: NA
V: TRBV7-9
size: NA
length: 12
J: TRBJ1-5

CDR3: CASSPNTVSYEQYF
DNA: TGTGCCAGCAGCCCCAACACAGTATCCTACGAGCAGTACTTC
D: NA
V: TRBV7-6
size: NA
length: 14
J: TRBJ2-7

CDR3: CASSLFDRTYF
DNA: TGTGCCAGCAGCTTATTCGACAGGACGTACTTC
D: NA
V: TRBV7-2
size: NA
length: 11
J: TRBJ2-7

CDR3: CASSLYTGELFF
DNA: TGTGCCAGCAGTCTGTACACCGGGGAGCTGTTTTTT
D: NA
V: TRBV27
size: NA
length: 12
J: TRBJ2-2

CDR3: CSVERSYRDRTSYEQYF
DNA: TGCAGCGTTGAACGTTCGTACCGGGACAGAACATCCTACGAGCAGTACTTC
D: TRBD1
V: TRBV29-1
size: NA
length: 17
J: TRBJ2-7

CDR3: CASSLVRSSYNEQFF
DNA: TGTGCCAGCAGCTTAGTTAGAAGTTCCTACAATGAGCAGTTCTTC
D: NA
V: TRBV7-2
size: NA
length: 15
J: TRBJ2-1

CDR3: CASLWTRDYEQYF
DNA: TGTGCCAGCCTTTGGACTAGAGACTACGAGCAGTACTTC
D: TRBD2
V: TRBV2
size: NA
length: 13
J: TRBJ2-7

CDR3: CATSGLSGGKVNTEAFF
DNA: TGTGCCACCAGCGGCCTGAGCGGGGGAAAGGTGAACACTGAAGCTTTCTTT
D: NA
V: TRBV15
size: few
length: 17
J: TRBJ1-1

CDR3: CASSYTWGSYEQYF
DNA: TGTGCCAGCAGTTACACGTGGGGCAGCTACGAGCAGTACTTC
D: NA
V: TRBV6-5
size: NA
length: 14
J: TRBJ2-7

CDR3: CASSDMTAGANVLTF
DNA: TGTGCCAGCAGTGATATGACAGCTGGGGCCAACGTCCTGACTTTC
D: NA
V: TRBV25-1
size: NA
length: 15
J: TRBJ2-6

CDR3: CASSLGGLHYEQYF
DNA: TGTGCCAGCAGCTTGGGGGGCCTTCACTACGAGCAGTACTTC
D: NA
V: TRBV5-5
size: NA
length: 14
J: TRBJ2-7

CDR3: CASSTHRELANEKLFF
DNA: TGTGCCAGCAGTACCCACAGGGAACTGGCTAATGAAAAACTGTTTTTT
D: NA
V: TRBV27
size: once
length: 16
J: TRBJ1-4

CDR3: CASSLEASRYEQYF
DNA: TGTGCCAGCAGCTTAGAGGCTAGTCGATACGAGCAGTACTTC
D: NA
V: TRBV7-9
size: NA
length: 14
J: TRBJ2-7

CDR3: CASSRTGSYEQYF
DNA: TGTGCCAGTAGTCGCACCGGCTCCTACGAGCAGTACTTC
D: NA
V: TRBV19
size: NA
length: 13
J: TRBJ2-7

CDR3: CASSSTTSGYGELFF
DNA: TGTGCCAGCAGCTCCACGACTAGCGGGTACGGGGAGCTGTTTTTT
D: TRBD2
V: TRBV11-3
size: once
length: 15
J: TRBJ2-2

CDR3: CASSSHRGMNTEAFF
DNA: TGTGCCAGCAGTTCCCACAGGGGGATGAACACTGAAGCTTTCTTT
D: TRBD1
V: TRBV27
size: NA
length: 15
J: TRBJ1-1

CDR3: CASSKDRLSQHF
DNA: TGTGCCAGTAGTAAGGACAGACTGTCCCAGCATTTT
D: NA
V: TRBV19
size: NA
length: 12
J: TRBJ1-5

CDR3: CASSLLRTSTDTQYF
DNA: TGTGCCAGCAGCCTCTTGAGAACTAGCACAGATACGCAGTATTTT
D: NA
V: TRBV14
size: NA
length: 15
J: TRBJ2-3

CDR3: CASSRPTSPVGRGEQFF
DNA: TGTGCCAGCAGCCGACCGACTAGCCCCGTAGGGAGGGGGGAGCAGTTCTTC
D: NA
V: TRBV5-4
size: NA
length: 17
J: TRBJ2-1

CDR3: CASSLGDTGELFF
DNA: TGTGCCAGCAGCTTAGGGGATACCGGGGAGCTGTTTTTT
D: NA
V: TRBV5-4
size: NA
length: 13
J: TRBJ2-2

CDR3: CASSSSGATNEKLFF
DNA: TGTGCCAGCAGCTCCTCAGGGGCAACTAATGAAAAACTGTTTTTT
D: NA
V: TRBV7-6
size: once
length: 15
J: TRBJ1-4

CDR3: CAWSVQGTETQYF
DNA: TGTGCCTGGAGTGTCCAGGGTACGGAGACCCAGTACTTC
D: NA
V: TRBV30
size: NA
length: 13
J: TRBJ2-5

CDR3: CASSYAGTGGYTF
DNA: TGTGCCAGCAGTTACGCCGGAACGGGTGGCTACACCTTC
D: NA
V: TRBV6-5
size: NA
length: 13
J: TRBJ1-2

CDR3: CASSPLAGGPLEQYF
DNA: TGCGCTAGCAGCCCGCTAGCGGGAGGGCCTCTCGAGCAGTACTTC
D: TRBD2
V: TRBV4-1
size: NA
length: 15
J: TRBJ2-7

CDR3: CSALGLWENTEAFF
DNA: TGCAGCGCCCTGGGGCTGTGGGAAAACACTGAAGCTTTCTTT
D: NA
V: TRBV29-1
size: few
length: 14
J: TRBJ1-1